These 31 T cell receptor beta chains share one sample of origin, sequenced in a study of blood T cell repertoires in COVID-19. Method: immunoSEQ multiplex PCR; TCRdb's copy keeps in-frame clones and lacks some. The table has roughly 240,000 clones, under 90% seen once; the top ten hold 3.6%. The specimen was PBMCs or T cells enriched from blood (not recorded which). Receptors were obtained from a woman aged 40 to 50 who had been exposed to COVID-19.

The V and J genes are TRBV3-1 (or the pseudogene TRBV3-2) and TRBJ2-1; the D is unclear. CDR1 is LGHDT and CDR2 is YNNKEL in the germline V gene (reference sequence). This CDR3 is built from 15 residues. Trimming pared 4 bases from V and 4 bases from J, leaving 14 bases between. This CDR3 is CASSPPVAEYNEQFF. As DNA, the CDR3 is TGTGCCAGCAGCCCCCCCGTGGCGGAGTACAATGAGCAGTTCTTC.

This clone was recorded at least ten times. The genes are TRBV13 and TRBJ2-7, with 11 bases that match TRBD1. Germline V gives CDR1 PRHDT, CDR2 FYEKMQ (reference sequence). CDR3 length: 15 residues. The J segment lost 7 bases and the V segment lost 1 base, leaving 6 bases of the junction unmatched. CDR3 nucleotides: TGTGCCAGCAGCTTAGAAGGACAGGGGGCGAGGGAGCAGTACTTC. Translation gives CASSLEGQGAREQYF. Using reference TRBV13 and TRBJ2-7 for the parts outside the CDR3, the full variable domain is AAGVIQSPRHLIKEKRETATLKCYPIPRHDTVYWYQQGPGQDPQFLISFYEKMQSDKGSIPDRFSAQQFSDYHSELNMSSLELGDSALYFCASSLEGQGAREQYFGPGTRLTVT.

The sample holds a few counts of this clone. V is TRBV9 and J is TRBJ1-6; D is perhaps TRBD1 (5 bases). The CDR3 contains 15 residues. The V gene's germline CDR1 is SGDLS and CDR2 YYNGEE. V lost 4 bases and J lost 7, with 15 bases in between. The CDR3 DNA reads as TGTGCCAGCAGCCGAGGCGGGGGAGAAAATTCACCCCTCCACTTT. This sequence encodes CASSRGGGENSPLHF.

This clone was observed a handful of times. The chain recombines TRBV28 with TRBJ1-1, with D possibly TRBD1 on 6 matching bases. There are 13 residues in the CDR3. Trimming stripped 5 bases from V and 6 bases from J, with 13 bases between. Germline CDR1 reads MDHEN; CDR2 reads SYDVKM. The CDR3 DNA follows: TGTGCCAGCAGTCCGAGACAGGTGTCTGAAGCTTTCTTT. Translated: CASSPRQVSEAFF.

CDR3 DNA sequence: TGCGCCAGCAGCTTGGGCGCTCCAGGGATCCAAAGCACTGAAGCTTTCTTT. The encoded protein is CASSLGAPGIQSTEAFF. The chain recombines TRBV5-1 with TRBJ1-1; the D gene is possibly TRBD1 (5 bases). With 0 bases removed from V and 4 bases from J, the gap between germline ends came to 19 bases. This CDR3 is built from 17 residues. Germline lookup yields CDR1 SGHRS and CDR2 YFSETQ.

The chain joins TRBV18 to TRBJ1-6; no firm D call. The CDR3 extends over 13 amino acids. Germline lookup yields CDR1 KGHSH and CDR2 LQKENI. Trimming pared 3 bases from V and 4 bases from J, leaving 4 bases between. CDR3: CASSPNYNSPLHF. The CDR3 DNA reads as TGTGCCAGCTCACCCAATTATAATTCACCCCTCCACTTT. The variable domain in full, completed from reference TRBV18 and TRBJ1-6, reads NAGVMQNPRHLVRRRGQEARLRCSPMKGHSHVYWYRQLPEEGLKFMVYLQKENIIDESGMPKERFSAEFPKEGPSILRIQQVVRGDSAAYFCASSPNYNSPLHFGNGTRLTVT.

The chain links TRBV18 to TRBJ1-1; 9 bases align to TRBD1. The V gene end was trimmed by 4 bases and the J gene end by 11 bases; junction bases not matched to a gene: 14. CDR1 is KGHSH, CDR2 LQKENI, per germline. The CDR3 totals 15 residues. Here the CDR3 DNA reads TGTGCCAGCTCACTTGCCGGGACAGGGATGGTCGGCGCTTTCTTT. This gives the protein CASSLAGTGMVGAFF.

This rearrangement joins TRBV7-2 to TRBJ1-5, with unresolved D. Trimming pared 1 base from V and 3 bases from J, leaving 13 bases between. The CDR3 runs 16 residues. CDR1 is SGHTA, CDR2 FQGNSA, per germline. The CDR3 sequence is CASSLVSGPDNQPQHF. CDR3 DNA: TGTGCCAGCAGCTTAGTTAGCGGCCCTGACAATCAGCCCCAGCATTTT.

In DNA form, the CDR3 reads TGCGCCAGCAGCCAAGCTAGGGGGGGTCTCGATGGCTACACCTTC. Protein: CASSQARGGLDGYTF. The chain uses TRBV4-3 and TRBJ1-2, with a possible D match to TRBD1 (6 bases). CDR3 length equals 15 residues. Germline CDR1 is LGHNA and CDR2 is YSLEER. The V end was cut by 1 base, the J end by 6 bases, with 15 bases between.

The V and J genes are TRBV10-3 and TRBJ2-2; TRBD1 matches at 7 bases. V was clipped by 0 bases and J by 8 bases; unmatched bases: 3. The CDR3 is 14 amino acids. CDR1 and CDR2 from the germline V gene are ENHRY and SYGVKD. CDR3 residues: CAISESTGVGELFF. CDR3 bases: TGTGCCATCAGTGAGTCCACAGGGGTAGGGGAGCTGTTTTTT.

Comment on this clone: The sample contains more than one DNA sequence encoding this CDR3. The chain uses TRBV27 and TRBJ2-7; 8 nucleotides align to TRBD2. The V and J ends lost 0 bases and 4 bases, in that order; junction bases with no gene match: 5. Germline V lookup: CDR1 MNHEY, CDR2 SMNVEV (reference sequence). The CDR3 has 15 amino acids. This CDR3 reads CASSLSPGGPYEQYF. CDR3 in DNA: TGTGCCAGCAGTTTATCTCCGGGGGGGCCTTACGAGCAGTACTTC.

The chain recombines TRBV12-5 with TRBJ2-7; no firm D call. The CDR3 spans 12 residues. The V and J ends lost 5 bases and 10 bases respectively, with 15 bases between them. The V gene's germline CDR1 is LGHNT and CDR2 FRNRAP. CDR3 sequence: CASGPEGVLQYF. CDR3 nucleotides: TGTGCTAGTGGTCCCGAAGGAGTCCTACAGTACTTC.

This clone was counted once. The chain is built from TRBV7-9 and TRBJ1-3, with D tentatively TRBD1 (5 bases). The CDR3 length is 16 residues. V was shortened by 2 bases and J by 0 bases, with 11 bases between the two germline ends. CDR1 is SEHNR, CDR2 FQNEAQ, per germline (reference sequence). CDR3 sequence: CASSLWGEHSGNTIYF. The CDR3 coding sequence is TGTGCCAGCAGCTTATGGGGGGAGCACTCTGGAAACACCATATATTTT.

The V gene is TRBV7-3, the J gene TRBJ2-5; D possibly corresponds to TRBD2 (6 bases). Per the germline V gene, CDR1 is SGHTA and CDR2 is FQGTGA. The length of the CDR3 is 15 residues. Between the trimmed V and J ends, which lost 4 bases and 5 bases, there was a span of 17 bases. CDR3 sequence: CASSSPDGGMETQYF. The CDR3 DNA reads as TGTGCCAGCAGCTCACCCGACGGGGGTATGGAGACCCAGTACTTC.

The CDR3 nucleotides are TGTGCCAGCAGCTTGGAAGGTTCAGGCTACAGCAATCAGCCCCAGCATTTT. Protein sequence: CASSLEGSGYSNQPQHF. The chain has TRBV5-6 and TRBJ1-5; D gene uncertain. The CDR3 consists of 17 residues. Per germline, CDR1 SGHDT and CDR2 YYEEEE. Trimming took off 0 bases at V and 1 base at J, with 14 bases between the two ends.

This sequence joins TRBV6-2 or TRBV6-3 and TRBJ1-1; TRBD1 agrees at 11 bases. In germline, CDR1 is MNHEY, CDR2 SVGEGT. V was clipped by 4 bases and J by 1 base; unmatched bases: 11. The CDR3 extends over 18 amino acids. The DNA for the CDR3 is TGTGCCAGCAGTTTTTGGACAGGGGGCGTTTTGTGGAACACTGAAGCTTTCTTT. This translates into CASSFWTGGVLWNTEAFF.

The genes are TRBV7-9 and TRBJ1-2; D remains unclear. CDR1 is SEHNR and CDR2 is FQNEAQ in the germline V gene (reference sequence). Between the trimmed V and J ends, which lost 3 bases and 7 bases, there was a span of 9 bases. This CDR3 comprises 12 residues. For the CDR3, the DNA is TGTGCCAGCAGCTTTGAGGGAGGTGGCTACACCTTC. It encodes CASSFEGGGYTF.

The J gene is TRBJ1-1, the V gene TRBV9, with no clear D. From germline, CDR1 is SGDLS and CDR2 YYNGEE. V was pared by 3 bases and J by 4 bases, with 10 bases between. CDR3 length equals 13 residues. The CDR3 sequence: CASSEAGSTEAFF. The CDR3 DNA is TGTGCCAGCAGCGAGGCCGGGAGCACTGAAGCTTTCTTT.

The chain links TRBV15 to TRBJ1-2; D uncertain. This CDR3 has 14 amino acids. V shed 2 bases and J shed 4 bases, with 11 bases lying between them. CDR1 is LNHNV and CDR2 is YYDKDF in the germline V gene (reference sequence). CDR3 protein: CATSRRVESYGYTF. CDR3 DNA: TGTGCCACCAGCAGACGGGTCGAATCCTATGGCTACACCTTC. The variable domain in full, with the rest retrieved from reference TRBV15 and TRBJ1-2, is DAMVIQNPRYQVTQFGKPVTLSCSQTLNHNVMYWYQQKSSQAPKLLFHYYDKDFNNEADTPDNFQSRRPNTSFCFLDIRSPGLGDTAMYLCATSRRVESYGYTFGSGTRLTVV.

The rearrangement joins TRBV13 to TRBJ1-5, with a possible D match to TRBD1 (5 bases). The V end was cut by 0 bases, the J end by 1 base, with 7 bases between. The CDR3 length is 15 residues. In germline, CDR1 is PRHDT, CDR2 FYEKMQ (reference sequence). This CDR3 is CASSLGRGSNQPQHF. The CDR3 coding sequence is TGTGCCAGCAGCTTAGGCCGGGGGAGCAATCAGCCCCAGCATTTT.

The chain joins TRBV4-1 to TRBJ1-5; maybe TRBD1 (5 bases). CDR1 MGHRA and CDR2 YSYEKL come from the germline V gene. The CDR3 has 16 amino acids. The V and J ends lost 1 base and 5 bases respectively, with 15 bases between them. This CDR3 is CASSQGGVPTYQPQHF. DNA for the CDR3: TGCGCCAGCAGCCAAGGGGGGGTCCCTACTTATCAGCCCCAGCATTTT.

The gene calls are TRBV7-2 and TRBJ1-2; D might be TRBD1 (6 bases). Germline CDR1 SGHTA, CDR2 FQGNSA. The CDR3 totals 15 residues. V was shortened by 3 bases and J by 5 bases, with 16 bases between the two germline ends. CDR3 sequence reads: CASSFGDRSLYGYTF. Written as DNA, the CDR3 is TGTGCCAGCAGCTTTGGCGACAGGTCTTTGTATGGCTACACCTTC. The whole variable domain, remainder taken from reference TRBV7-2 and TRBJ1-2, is GAGVSQSPSNKVTEKGKDVELRCDPISGHTALYWYRQSLGQGLEFLIYFQGNSAPDKSGLPSDRFSAERTGGSVSTLTIQRTQQEDSAVYLCASSFGDRSLYGYTFGSGTRLTVV.

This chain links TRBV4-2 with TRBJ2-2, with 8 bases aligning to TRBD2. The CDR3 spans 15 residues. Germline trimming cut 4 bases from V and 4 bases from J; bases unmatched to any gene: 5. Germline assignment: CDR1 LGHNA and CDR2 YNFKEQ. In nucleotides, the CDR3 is TGTGCCAGCAGCCGAGGGCTAGCGGGCACCGGGGAGCTGTTTTTT. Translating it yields CASSRGLAGTGELFF.

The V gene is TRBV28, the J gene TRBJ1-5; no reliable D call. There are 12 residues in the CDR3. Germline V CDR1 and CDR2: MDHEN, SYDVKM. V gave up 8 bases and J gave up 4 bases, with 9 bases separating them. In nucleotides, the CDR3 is TGTGCCAGCCTGACTCCAAATCAGCCCCAGCATTTT. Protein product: CASLTPNQPQHF.

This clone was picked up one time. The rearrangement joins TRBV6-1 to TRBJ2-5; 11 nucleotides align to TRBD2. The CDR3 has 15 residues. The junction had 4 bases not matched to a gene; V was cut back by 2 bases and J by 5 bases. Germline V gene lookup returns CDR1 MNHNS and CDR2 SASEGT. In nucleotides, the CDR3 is TGTGCCAGCAGTGAATATTCTAGCGGGGGGGAGACCCAGTACTTC. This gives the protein CASSEYSSGGETQYF.

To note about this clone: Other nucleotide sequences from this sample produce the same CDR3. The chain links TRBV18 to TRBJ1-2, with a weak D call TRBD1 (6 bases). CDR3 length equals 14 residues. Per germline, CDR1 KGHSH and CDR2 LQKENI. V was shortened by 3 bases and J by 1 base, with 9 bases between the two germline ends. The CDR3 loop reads CASSPLDSNYGYTF. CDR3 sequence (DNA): TGTGCCAGCTCACCTTTGGACAGTAACTATGGCTACACCTTC.

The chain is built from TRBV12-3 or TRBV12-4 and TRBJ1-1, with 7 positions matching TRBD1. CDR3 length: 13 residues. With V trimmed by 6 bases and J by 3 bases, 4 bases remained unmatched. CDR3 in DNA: TGTGCCAGCAGCCGGGACAGAGACACTGAAGCTTTCTTT. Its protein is CASSRDRDTEAFF.

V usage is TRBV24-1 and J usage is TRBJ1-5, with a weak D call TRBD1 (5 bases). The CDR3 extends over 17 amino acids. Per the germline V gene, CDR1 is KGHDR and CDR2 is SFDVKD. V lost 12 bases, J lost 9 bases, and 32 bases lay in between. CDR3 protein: CASTTRGLEGPVGPQHF. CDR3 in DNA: TGTGCCTCCACGACTAGGGGATTGGAGGGGCCTGTGGGGCCCCAGCATTTT.

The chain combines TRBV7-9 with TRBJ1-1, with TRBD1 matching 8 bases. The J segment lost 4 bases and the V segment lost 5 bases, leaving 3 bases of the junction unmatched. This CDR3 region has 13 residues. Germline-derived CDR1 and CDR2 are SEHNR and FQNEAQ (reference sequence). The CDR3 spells CASSDRGPTEAFF. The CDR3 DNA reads TGTGCCAGCAGCGACAGGGGACCCACTGAAGCTTTCTTT.

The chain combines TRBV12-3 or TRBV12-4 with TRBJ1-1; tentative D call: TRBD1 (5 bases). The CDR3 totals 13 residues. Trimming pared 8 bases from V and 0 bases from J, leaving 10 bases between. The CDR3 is CASAPGVNTEAFF. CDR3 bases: TGTGCCAGCGCCCCGGGGGTGAACACTGAAGCTTTCTTT.

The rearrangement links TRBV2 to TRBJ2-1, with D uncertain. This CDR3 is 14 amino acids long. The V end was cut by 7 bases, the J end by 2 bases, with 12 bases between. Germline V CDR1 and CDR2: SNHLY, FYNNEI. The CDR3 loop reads CASNIQSAYNEQFF. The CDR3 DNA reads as TGTGCCAGCAACATCCAGAGCGCCTACAATGAGCAGTTCTTC. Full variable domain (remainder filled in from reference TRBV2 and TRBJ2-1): EPEVTQTPSHQVTQMGQEVILRCVPISNHLYFYWYRQILGQKVEFLVSFYNNEISEKSEIFDDQFSVERPDGSNFTLKIRSTKLEDSAMYFCASNIQSAYNEQFFGPGTRLTVL.